This TCR beta chain was sequenced in a study of blood T cell repertoires in COVID-19. Study-level information: The United States, Italy and Spain provided the acute and convalescent COVID-19 samples. T cells, B-cell-depleted T cells, or PBMCs provided the cDNA or gDNA that served as material.

All enrollees were about 18 to 89 years old and from fewer than 30 US areas. Participant-given clinical history determined each cohort assignment. The method was immunoSEQ multiplex PCR; TCRdb's version includes in-frame clones alone and lacks a portion of them. Found here are 250,000 to 350,000 clones, 65% to 90% of them singletons; the top ten hold around 9.3%. The CDR3 has 10 residues. Trimming took 5 bases from V and 3 from J, leaving 2 bases between them. This chain connects TRBV12-3 or TRBV12-4 to TRBJ2-7, with D hard to call. This clonotype was obtained from a woman under 30 who had recovered from COVID-19. The sequenced sample was PBMCs or T cells enriched from blood (not recorded which). The CDR3 loop is CASSLYEQYF. The CDR3 region has the DNA TGTGCCAGCAGTCTCTACGAGCAGTACTTC.